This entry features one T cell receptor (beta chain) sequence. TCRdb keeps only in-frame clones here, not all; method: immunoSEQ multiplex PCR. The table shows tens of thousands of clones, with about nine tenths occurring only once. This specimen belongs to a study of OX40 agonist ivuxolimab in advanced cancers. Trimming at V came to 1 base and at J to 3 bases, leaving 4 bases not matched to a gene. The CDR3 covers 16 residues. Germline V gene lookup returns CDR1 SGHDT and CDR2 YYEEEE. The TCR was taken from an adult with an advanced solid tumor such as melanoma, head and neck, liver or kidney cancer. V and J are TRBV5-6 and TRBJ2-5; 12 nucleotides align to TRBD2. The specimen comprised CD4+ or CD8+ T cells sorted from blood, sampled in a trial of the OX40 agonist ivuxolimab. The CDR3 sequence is CASSLSGLAGKETQYF. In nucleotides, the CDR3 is TGTGCCAGCAGCTTGTCGGGACTAGCGGGTAAAGAGACCCAGTACTTC.